The source of this T cell receptor (beta chain) is a study of T cell responses to AZD1222 COVID-19 vaccine. As for the study in general: Second-dose intervals near 4 or 12 weeks were combined.

TCRdb's table, derived via immunoSEQ multiplex PCR, lists solely in-frame clones and lacks some. The table shows some 83,000 clones, with about 87% occurring only once. A word on this clone: Antigen unknown.

With 0 bases removed from V and 0 bases from J, the gap between germline ends came to 11 bases. Germline lookup yields CDR1 MNHEY and CDR2 SMNVEV (reference sequence). The CDR3 spans 16 residues. Study-level results: The donor group comprised mostly white British people and more females; the analysis possibly underestimated clonal diversity.

The sample here was peripheral blood, taken on day 0 of AZD1222 vaccination. This receptor was obtained from an adult in good health. The chain is built from TRBV27 and TRBJ1-1, with D hard to call. The CDR3 here is CASSLSLTAMNTEAFF. Written as DNA, the CDR3 is TGTGCCAGCAGTTTATCCTTGACGGCCATGAACACTGAAGCTTTCTTT.